This TCR beta chain was documented in a study of CD8+CD57+ T cells in acquired aplastic anemia. For the study at large: An average of 3.2 ug of DNA was obtained from sorted CD4+ and CD8+ cells. Healthy donor CD4+ cell samples had a mean of approximately 10 million reads.

V gave up 5 bases and J gave up 0 bases, with 11 bases separating them. Germline CDR1 and CDR2: MNHEY and SVGAGI. This CDR3 is built from 14 residues. In the case of this clonotype: Antigen: not known.

Genomic DNA templated the TCR beta VDJ and CDR3 profiling. A single record per CDR3 protein comes from TCRdb applying MiXCR to the reads. The sample contains 400,000 to 450,000 distinct CDR3 sequences, under 80% of which appear only once. Study results and limitations: Simpson's diversity of CD8+ cells was not significantly different in patients compared with controls. Around 30 sequences, all CD8+ CDR3, were shared between patients and controls.

The chain links TRBV6-5 to TRBJ2-7, with D uncertain. The sequence was collected from a human donor in good health, serving as a control. What was sequenced was sorted CD4+, CD8+, or CD8+CD57+ T cells (not recorded which) from PBMCs. CDR3: CASSATAYSYEQYF. DNA of the CDR3: TGTGCCAGCAGTGCGACGGCCTACTCCTACGAGCAGTACTTC.